The clone carrying this TCR beta chain was seen only a few times. The antigen is undetermined. The data were taken from a study of T cell repertoires in cytomegalovirus infection. For the study at large: Alongside well-studied HLA-B-restricted CMV epitopes, recently identified HLA-C-restricted CMV epitopes were also used. Carrying CMV and the relevant HLA type showed in public TCR beta signatures. Study-wide results and caveats: The ex vivo response was dominated by HLA-C-restricted CMV-specific TCR beta clonotypes. Individuals carrying CMV plus the relevant HLA were identified by cumulative frequency of public TCR beta families.

TCRdb re-analysed the reads in MiXCR, keeping a single row per CDR3 protein. The sample has about 700,000 distinct CDR3 sequences, about 30% seen once. This sample comprised cultured PBMCs, obtained from culture after CMV antigen stimulation. This receptor was identified in a human donor in good health (CMV status not recorded). Some clones in this sample may be carry-over from other donors' samples.

The CDR3 sequence is CASRPSGTGELFF. The CDR3 DNA follows: TGTGCCAGTAGGCCCAGCGGTACCGGGGAGCTGTTTTTT. V is TRBV19 and J is TRBJ2-2, with D perhaps matching TRBD2 (5 bases). The CDR3 consists of 13 residues. Germline CDR1 reads LNHDA; CDR2 reads SQIVND (reference sequence). Trimming removed 6 bases from V and 5 bases from J, with 10 bases in between.